Listed below are T cell receptor beta chains from one sample, sequenced in a study of shared clonotypes between healthy human individuals. The table came from immunoSEQ multiplex PCR; TCRdb's copy has only in-frame clones and leaves some out. Among 600,000 to 800,000 clones listed, 72% were seen once. The sequencing input was memory CD4+ T cells sorted from blood. The origin of the receptors is a woman aged 25 to 39 in good health. Each CDR3 is given with its conserved first and last residue. The order of the fields is clone size, J gene, V gene, CDR3 protein. Not every row has a clone size; where given, it reads once, few, many or a size class.

-	TRBJ2-3	TRBV5-1	CASSLDTDTQYF
-	TRBJ2-7	TRBV5-1	CASTRTGTYEQYF
-	TRBJ1-4	TRBV18	CASSIGQESAEKLFF
-	TRBJ2-5	TRBV10-3	CAISVGLAGLQETQYF
-	TRBJ2-7	TRBV19	CASSKNRDRGAYEQYF
-	TRBJ2-7	TRBV6-1	CASSEPFLAEQYF
few	TRBJ2-3	TRBV28	CASSFRTGVTDTQYF
-	TRBJ2-5	TRBV4-2	CASSQARGGSETQYF
-	TRBJ1-5	TRBV2	CASSGTGGNQPQHF
few	TRBJ1-1	TRBV7-9	CASSFKGQGEAFF
-	TRBJ2-3	TRBV19	CASTNMGDTQYF
-	TRBJ2-7	TRBV4-2	CASSQASGILPYEQYF
-	TRBJ1-4	TRBV5-1	CASSLLGQGGEKLFF
-	TRBJ2-5	TRBV4-1	CASSPAPGTPQETQYF
few	TRBJ2-2	TRBV18	CASSPGGGPGELFF
-	TRBJ1-2	TRBV4-1	CASSQVHGGGGVNGYTF
many	TRBJ1-3	TRBV4-1	CASSQTGGSGRGNTIYF
-	TRBJ2-3	TRBV28	CASRLYGLSGKTTDTQYF
once	TRBJ1-2	TRBV28	CAIPNPLGANYGYTF
-	TRBJ2-7	TRBV5-4	CASREVGQGIHEQYF
-	TRBJ2-5	TRBV15	CATSSLLAAQETQYF
-	TRBJ2-7	TRBV5-1	CASSSSTEDGNEQYF
-	TRBJ2-7	TRBV15	CATSRGEAQAGYEQYF
-	TRBJ1-1	TRBV30	CACSGRGGPEAFF
-	TRBJ2-7	TRBV7-6	CASTGWGSYEQYF
-	TRBJ1-2	TRBV6-5	CASRAMRGEGYGYTF
-	TRBJ2-6	TRBV5-4	CASSPTSGTTGANVLTF
-	TRBJ1-1	TRBV11-2	CASSRTGALNTEAFF
-	TRBJ2-3	TRBV5-1	CASSRQGADYSTDTQYF
-	TRBJ1-2	TRBV18	CASSPRLGDQIGYTF
-	TRBJ1-2	TRBV5-1	CASSPRTGKTSMSLGYTF
few	-	TRBV4-1	CASSQDSQNYEQYF
-	TRBJ1-4	TRBV27	CASSLSRGQRVGTNEKLFF
-	TRBJ1-5	TRBV9	CASSKRGEQPQHF
once	TRBJ2-1	TRBV6-1	CASSARQGATYNEQFF